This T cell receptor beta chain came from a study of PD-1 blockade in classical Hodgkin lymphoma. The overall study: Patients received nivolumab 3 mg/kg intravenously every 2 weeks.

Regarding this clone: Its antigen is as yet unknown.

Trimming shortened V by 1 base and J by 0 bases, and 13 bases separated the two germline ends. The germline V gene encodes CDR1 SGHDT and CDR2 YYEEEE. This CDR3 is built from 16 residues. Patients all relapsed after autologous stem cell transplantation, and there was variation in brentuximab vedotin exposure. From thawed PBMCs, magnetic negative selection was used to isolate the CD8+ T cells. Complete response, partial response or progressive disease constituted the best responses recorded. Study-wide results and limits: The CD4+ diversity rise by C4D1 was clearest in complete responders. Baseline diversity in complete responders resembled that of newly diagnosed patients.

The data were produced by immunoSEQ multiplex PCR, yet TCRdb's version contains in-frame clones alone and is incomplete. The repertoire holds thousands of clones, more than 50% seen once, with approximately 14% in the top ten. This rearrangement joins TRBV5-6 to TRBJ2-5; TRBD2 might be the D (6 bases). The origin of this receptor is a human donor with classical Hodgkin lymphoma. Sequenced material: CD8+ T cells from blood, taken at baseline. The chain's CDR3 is CASSLLTRGYQETQYF. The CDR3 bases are TGTGCCAGCAGCTTGCTCACACGGGGGTACCAAGAGACCCAGTACTTC. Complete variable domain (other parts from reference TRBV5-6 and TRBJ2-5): DAGVTQSPTHLIKTRGQQVTLRCSPKSGHDTVSWYQQALGQGPQFIFQYYEEEERQRGNFPDRFSGHQFPNYSSELNVNALLLGDSALYLCASSLLTRGYQETQYFGPGTRLLVL.